This T cell receptor (beta chain) was sequenced for a study of OX40 agonist ivuxolimab in advanced cancers. Study as a whole: Age averaged around 60 years (range about 20 to 80), and more than 80% were male. Partial responses occurred in Three dose-escalation patients, one with hepatocellular carcinoma and two with cutaneous melanoma.

With regard to this clone: Its antigen is unidentified.

TCRdb's copy holds only in-frame clones and misses some; the assay was immunoSEQ multiplex PCR. The sample records tens of thousands of clones, about 91% being singletons. Between the trimmed V and J ends, which lost 7 bases and 8 bases, there was a span of 15 bases. There are 12 residues in the CDR3. Per the germline V gene, CDR1 is SGDLS and CDR2 is YYNGEE. Notes on the study in general: The study found that CD8+ T cells averaged more expanded clones than CD4+. At 0.1 to 3.0 mg/kg, clonal expansion of CD4+ and CD8+ blood T cells had occurred by week 6.

This chain connects TRBV9 to TRBJ1-2; possible D gene TRBD1, 6 bases. The sequencing used CD4+ or CD8+ T cells sorted from blood, collected in a trial of the OX40 agonist ivuxolimab. This TCR was sampled from an adult with an advanced solid tumor such as melanoma, head and neck, liver or kidney cancer. CDR3 in amino acids: CASGDTGLGYTF. The CDR3 DNA is TGTGCCAGCGGAGACACAGGGCTGGGCTACACCTTC.